This T cell receptor beta chain derives from a study of blood T cells in healthy people across ages. This CDR3 is built from 16 residues. V lost 5 bases and J 4 bases, leaving 20 bases between the germline ends. Germline V gene data show CDR1 as SEHNR and CDR2 as FQNEAQ (reference sequence). The donors, all healthy, were Caucasians living in Russia, aged 6 to 90. Each sample yielded at least 5 micrograms of PBMC total RNA. Whole-study findings and limits: Across samples, TCR beta diversity tracked strongly with naive T cell percentage.

Through a sample-barcoded 5' primer and a J-beta primer mix, a second PCR was run for roughly 6 to 12 cycles. Via MiXCR, TCRdb re-called the 5' RACE reads, giving one row per CDR3 protein. This sample has hundreds of thousands of distinct CDR3 sequences; around 20% occur once, and the top ten carry roughly 3.7%. The sample holds a few counts of this clonotype. Its specificity is not known. The source material was blood. The chain carries TRBV7-9 and TRBJ1-1; D perhaps matches TRBD1 (5 bases). This receptor was taken from a man between 65 and 85 years old in good health. DNA for the CDR3: TGTGCCAGCAGCGCCTGGACCCGGTTGGGGGTCACTGAAGCTTTCTTT. Amino acid sequence: CASSAWTRLGVTEAFF.